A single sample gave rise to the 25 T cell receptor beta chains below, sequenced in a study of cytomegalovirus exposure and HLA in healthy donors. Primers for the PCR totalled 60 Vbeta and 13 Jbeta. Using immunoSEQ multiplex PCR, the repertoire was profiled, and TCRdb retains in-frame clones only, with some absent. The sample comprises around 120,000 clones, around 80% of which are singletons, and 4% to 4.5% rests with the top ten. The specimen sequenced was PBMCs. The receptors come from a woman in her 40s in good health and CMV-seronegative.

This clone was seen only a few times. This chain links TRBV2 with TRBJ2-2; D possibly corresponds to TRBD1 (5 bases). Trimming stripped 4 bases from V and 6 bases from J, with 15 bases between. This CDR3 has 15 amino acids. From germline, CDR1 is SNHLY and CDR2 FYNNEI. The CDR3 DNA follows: TGTGCCAGCAGTGGTTGGGCAGGGTCCCCCGGGGAGCTGTTTTTT. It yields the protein CASSGWAGSPGELFF.

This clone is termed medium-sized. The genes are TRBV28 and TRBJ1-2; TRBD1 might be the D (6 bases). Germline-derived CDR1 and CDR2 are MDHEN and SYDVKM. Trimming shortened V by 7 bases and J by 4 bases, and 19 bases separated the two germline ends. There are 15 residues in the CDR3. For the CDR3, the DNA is TGTGCCAGCACTCAAGTGCAGGGGCTCGGCTATGGCTACACCTTC. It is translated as CASTQVQGLGYGYTF.

CDR3 in DNA: TGCAGCGTTGAAAAGGGGGACGGGAAGACCCAGTACTTC. Its translation: CSVEKGDGKTQYF. The chain links TRBV29-1 to TRBJ2-5; tentative D call: TRBD1 (6 bases). In germline, CDR1 is SQVTM, CDR2 ANQGSEA. This CDR3 has 13 amino acids. V lost 2 bases, J lost 6 bases, and 13 bases lay in between.

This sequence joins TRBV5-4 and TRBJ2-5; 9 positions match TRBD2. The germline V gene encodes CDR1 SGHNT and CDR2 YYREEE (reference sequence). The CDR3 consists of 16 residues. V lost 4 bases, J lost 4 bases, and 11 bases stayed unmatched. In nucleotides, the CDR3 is TGTGCCAGCAGCCCGGGGGCGGGGGGGGATGGAGAGACCCAGTACTTC. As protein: CASSPGAGGDGETQYF.

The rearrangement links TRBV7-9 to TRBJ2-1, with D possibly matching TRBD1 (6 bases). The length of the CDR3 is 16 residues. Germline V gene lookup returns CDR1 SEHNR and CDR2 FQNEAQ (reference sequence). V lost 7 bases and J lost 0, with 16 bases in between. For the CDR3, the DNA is TGTGCCAGCATTTCTGGACAGCTTAGCTCCTACAATGAGCAGTTCTTC. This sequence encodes CASISGQLSSYNEQFF. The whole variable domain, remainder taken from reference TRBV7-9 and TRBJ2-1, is DTGVSQNPRHKITKRGQNVTFRCDPISEHNRLYWYRQTLGQGPEFLTYFQNEAQLEKSRLLSDRFSAERPKGSFSTLEIQRTEQGDSAMYLCASISGQLSSYNEQFFGPGTRLTVL.

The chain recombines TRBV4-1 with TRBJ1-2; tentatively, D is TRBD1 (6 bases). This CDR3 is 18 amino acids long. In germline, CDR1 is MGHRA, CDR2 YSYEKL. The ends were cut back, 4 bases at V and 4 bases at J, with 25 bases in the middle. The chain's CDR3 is CASSLNRVKGVPCYGYTF. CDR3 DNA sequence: TGCGCCAGCAGCCTCAACAGAGTGAAGGGGGTCCCTTGCTATGGCTACACCTTC.

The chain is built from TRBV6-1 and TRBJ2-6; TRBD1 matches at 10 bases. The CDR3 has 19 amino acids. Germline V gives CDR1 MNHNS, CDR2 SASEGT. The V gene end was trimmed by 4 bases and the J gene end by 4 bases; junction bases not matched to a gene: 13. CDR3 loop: CASSVLGDRGRAGANVLTF. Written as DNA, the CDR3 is TGTGCCAGCAGTGTCCTCGGGGACAGGGGCCGCGCAGGGGCCAACGTCCTGACTTTC.

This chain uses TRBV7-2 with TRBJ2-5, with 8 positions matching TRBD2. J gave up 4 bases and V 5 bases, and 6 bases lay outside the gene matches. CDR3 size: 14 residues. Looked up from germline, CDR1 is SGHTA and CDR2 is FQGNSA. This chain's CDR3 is CASSPRGGRETQYF. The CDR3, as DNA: TGTGCCAGCAGCCCCCGGGGGGGCCGAGAGACCCAGTACTTC.

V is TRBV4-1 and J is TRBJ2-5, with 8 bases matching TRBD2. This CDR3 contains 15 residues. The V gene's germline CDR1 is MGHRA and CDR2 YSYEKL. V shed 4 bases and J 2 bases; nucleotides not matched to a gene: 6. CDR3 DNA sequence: TGCGCCAGCAGCCTCGAAGCTAGCGGGCAAGAGACCCAGTACTTC. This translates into CASSLEASGQETQYF.

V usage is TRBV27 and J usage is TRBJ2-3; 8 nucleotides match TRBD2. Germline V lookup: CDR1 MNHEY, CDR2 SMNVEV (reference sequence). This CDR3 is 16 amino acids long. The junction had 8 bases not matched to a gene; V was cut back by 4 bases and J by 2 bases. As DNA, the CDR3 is TGTGCCAGCAGTTCTCAAGCGGGGGAGTTCACAGATACGCAGTATTTT. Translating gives CASSSQAGEFTDTQYF.

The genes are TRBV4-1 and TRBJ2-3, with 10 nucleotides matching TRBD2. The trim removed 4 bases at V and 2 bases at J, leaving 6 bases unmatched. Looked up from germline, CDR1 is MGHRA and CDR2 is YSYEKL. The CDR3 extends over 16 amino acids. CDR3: CASSPLAGADTDTQYF. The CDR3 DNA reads TGCGCCAGCAGCCCTCTAGCGGGAGCCGACACAGATACGCAGTATTTT.

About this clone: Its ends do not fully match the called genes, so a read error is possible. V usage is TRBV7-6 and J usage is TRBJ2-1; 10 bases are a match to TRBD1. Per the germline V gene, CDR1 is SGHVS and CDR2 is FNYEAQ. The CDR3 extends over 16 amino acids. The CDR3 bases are TGTGCCAGCAGCCCGACAGGGGGCGCCTCCCACAATGAGCAGTTCTTC. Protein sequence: CASSPTGGASHNEQFF.

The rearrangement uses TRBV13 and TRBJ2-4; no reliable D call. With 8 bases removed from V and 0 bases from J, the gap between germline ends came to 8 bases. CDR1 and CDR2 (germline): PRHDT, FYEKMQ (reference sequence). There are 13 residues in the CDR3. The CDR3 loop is CASQELAKNIQYF. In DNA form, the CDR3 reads TGTGCCAGCCAGGAACTAGCCAAAAACATTCAGTACTTC.

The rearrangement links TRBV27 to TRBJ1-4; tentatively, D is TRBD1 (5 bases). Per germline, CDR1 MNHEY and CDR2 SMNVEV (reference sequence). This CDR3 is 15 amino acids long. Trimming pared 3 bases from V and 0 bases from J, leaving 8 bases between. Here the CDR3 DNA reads TGTGCCAGCAGTTTCCGCAGGGCAACTAATGAAAAACTGTTTTTT. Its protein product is CASSFRRATNEKLFF.

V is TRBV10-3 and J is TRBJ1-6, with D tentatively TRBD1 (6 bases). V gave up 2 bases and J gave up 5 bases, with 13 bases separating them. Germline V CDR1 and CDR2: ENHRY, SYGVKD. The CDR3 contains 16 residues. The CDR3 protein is CAISEADRLNNSPLHF. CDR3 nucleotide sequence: TGTGCCATCAGTGAGGCGGACAGACTGAATAATTCACCCCTCCACTTT.

This CDR3 reads CASSWAGEWETQYF. The DNA of the CDR3 is TGTGCCAGCAGCTGGGCAGGTGAATGGGAGACCCAGTACTTC. The chain has TRBV7-9 and TRBJ2-5; D gene uncertain. V was clipped by 4 bases and J by 5 bases, with 14 bases between them. The germline V gene encodes CDR1 SEHNR and CDR2 FQNEAQ (reference sequence). This CDR3 is 14 amino acids long.

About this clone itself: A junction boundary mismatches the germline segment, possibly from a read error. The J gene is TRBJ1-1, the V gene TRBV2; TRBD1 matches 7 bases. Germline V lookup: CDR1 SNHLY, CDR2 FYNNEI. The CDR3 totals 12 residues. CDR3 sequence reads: CASSEGGTVSRF. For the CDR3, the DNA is TGTGCCAGCAGTGAAGGGGGGACAGTTTCGAGGTTT.

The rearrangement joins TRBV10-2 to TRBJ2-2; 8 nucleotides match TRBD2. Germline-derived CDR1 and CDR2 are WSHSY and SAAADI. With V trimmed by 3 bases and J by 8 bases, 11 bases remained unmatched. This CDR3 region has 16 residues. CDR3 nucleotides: TGCGCCAGCAGTGACGTACTAGGTAGCGGGATGGGGGAGCTGTTTTTT. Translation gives CASSDVLGSGMGELFF.

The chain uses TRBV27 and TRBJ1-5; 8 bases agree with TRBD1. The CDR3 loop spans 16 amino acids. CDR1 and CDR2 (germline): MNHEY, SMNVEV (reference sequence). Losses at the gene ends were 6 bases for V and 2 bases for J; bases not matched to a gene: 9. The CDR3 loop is CASSRTGSIGNQPQHF. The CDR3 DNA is TGTGCCAGCAGCAGGACAGGGTCCATCGGCAATCAGCCCCAGCATTTT.

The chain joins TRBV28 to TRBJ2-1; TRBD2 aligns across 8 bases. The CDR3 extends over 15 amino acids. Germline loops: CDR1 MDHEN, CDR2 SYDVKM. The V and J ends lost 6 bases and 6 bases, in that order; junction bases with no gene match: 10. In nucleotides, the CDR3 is TGTGCCAGCAGGACTGCGGGGGGCCAAACCAATGAGCAGTTCTTC. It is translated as CASRTAGGQTNEQFF.

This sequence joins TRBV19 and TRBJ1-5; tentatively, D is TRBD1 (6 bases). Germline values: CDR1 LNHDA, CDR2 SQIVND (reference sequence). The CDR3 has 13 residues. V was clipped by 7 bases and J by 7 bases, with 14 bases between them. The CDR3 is CASIGPGDQPQHF. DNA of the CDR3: TGTGCCAGTATCGGTCCAGGGGACCAGCCCCAGCATTTT.

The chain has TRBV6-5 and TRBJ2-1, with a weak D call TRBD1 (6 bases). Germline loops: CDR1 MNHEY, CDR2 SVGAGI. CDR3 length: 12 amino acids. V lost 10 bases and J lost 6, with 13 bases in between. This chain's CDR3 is CATTRGGNEQFF. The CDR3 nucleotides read TGTGCCACCACCAGGGGTGGCAATGAGCAGTTCTTC.

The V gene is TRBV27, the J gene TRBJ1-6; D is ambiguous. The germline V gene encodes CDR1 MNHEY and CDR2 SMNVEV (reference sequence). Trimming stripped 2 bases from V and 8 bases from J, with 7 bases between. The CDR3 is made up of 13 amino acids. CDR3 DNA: TGTGCCAGCAGTTTACAGGAGGATTCACCCCTCCACTTT. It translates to CASSLQEDSPLHF.

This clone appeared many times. CDR3 sequence (DNA): TGTGCCAGCAGCTTGGCCAGGGGGCGTGAAGCTTTCTTT. It is translated as CASSLARGREAFF. The chain couples TRBV5-6 to TRBJ1-1; 8 bases map to TRBD1. CDR1 and CDR2 from the germline V gene are SGHDT and YYEEEE. The length of the CDR3 is 13 residues. Germline trimming cut 0 bases from V and 7 bases from J; bases unmatched to any gene: 2.

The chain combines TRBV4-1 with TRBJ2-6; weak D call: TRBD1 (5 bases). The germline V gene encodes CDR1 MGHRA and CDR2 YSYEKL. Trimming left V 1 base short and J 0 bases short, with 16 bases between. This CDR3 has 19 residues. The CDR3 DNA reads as TGCGCCAGCAGCCAAGGTGGGGCCAGGTCCCCCTCTGGGGCCAACGTCCTGACTTTC. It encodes CASSQGGARSPSGANVLTF.